The T cell receptor (beta chain) under discussion was sequenced for a study of cytomegalovirus exposure and HLA in healthy donors (dated by TCRdb to 2015 to 2018). Regarding the study in general: An earlier analysis of about 560 of the donors reported over 250 Gb of sequence data and about 120 million unique TCR beta sequences obtained from around 170 million T cells. Approximately 300 gigabases of sequencing data and around 80 million unique TCR sequences made up an early release that covered some 640 HLA-typed donors. Of the approximately 400 genotyped donors, roughly 85% fell in the genetic ancestry cluster associated with self-reported Caucasian donors. The study aimed to test whether signatures of past pathogen exposure could be identified by cataloging public T cell receptors. Using immunosequencing, the study profiled T cell repertoires from 500 to 800 subjects and related those repertoires to cytomegalovirus serostatus. In addition to the first cohort of approximately 650 subjects, a separate validation cohort of approximately 130 different subjects was used. High-throughput TCR immunosequencing, statistical association of individual TCRs with disease status, and machine learning were combined to predict cytomegalovirus infection status. A later analysis re-analyzed previously published TCR beta repertoires from approximately 670 donors and added high-resolution HLA genotyping to study TCR occurrence patterns. In the later analysis, no new phenotypic data were used to find candidate immune exposures; instead, reliance was placed on TCR beta sequences and their occurrence across donors. In an earlier analysis of around 540 of the donors, high-throughput TCR beta sequencing was used to judge whether each TCR beta V gene segment behaved as functional or pseudogenic. Alongside the repertoire data, information on donor age, sex, ethnicity and CMV serostatus was compiled. In a later genetic analysis, genome-wide SNP genotypes for about three fifths of the 666 donors were used, and that subset was treated as a discovery cohort. All discovery cohort repertoires had been generated using a single sequencing platform. HLA typing included class I and class II loci at four-digit resolution. The number of donors typed differed by locus, with about 620-630 for A, B, C, DRB1 and DQB1, roughly 520 for DQA1, about 610 for DPA1, and about 450 for DPB1. About five DR-DQ haplotypes were treated as single units for association and clustering because of strong linkage in the cohort. On average, roughly 200,000 unique TCR beta nucleotide sequences were sequenced per donor among 300 to 500 genotyped donors of the cohort, with roughly 20% of those sequences being non-productive. Paper-wide results and their limitations: Several of the top co-occurrence clusters appeared to be linked to parvovirus B19, influenza, CMV and Epstein-Barr virus, according to a later analysis. Cytomegalovirus status was reported to be diagnosed by the classifier with high specificity and sensitivity in both the original and validation cohorts. A later analysis found that HLA-associated TCR beta chains were more clonally expanded and had lower generation probabilities than equally common non-associated chains. An earlier analysis of around 500 of the donors showed that most TCR beta V segments appeared in productive rearrangements either about 87% or about 30% of the time, which broadly matched IMGT annotations. The presence/absence analyses assumed that sequencing depth was roughly uniform across donors, and that assumption may not be true. Some IMGT-functional V segments, including TRBV6-2 and TRBV6-3, could not be told apart with the 87-base-pair reads, so those segments were excluded. Because counts were too low, about 18 rarely observed V segments, including chromosome 9 orphons, were excluded from the earlier analysis of around 640 of the donors. A group of highly shared sequence variants was considered likely to be a technical artifact of the sequencing pipeline. In a later analysis, some 17,000 TCR beta sequences were associated with specific HLA alleles at a false discovery rate of 0.05. A later analysis found that most CMV-associated TCR beta chains appeared HLA-restricted, with HLA associations seemingly driven largely by CMV exposure. According to a later genetic analysis, donors in an Asian-associated ancestry cluster had fewer N-insertions in productive TCRs than the approximately 710-donor mean. In this cohort, only TCR beta chains were sequenced, and detectable features were limited by the absence of alpha or paired-chain data. In the study, around 150 TCR beta chains were listed as associated with cytomegalovirus. In a later analysis, TCR association rates were found to vary across HLA loci, with the most associated TCRs seen for DRB1 alleles and the fewest for HLA-C alleles. A further reported finding was that TCR beta sequences accurately predicted the HLA-A and HLA-B alleles for most subjects in the first cohort. The only immune exposure information available for the cohort was CMV serostatus. Because HLA typing was unavailable for some donors at each locus, only the typed subset was used in association tests. The authors suggested that the approach could potentially be generalized to other disease states and immunological phenotypes. Across donors, most TCR sequences were observed very rarely, whereas some public TCRs were present in many individuals. In vitro tests confirmed that a few of the cytomegalovirus-associated TCR beta chains recognize cytomegalovirus antigens. In a later genetic analysis, a missense DCLRE1C variant was associated with V-gene and J-gene trimming of TCR beta chains, and the association was replicated in an independent cohort. Correlated functional status among segregating V segments might be attributable to linkage disequilibrium, but an unknown experimental factor could not be ruled out. Strong co-occurrence of HLA alleles, especially DR and DQ, made assigning TCR associations to individual alleles difficult.

The cohort was made up of about 610 healthy bone marrow donors. At the time of sampling, every cohort member was nominally healthy, though immune exposures that went unrecorded were likely present. The donor tested CMV seropositive and was one of the 289 seropositive cohort members. A peripheral blood sample was provided by each donor, and peripheral blood mononuclear cells were used for TCR beta sequencing. Genomic DNA was extracted from the blood cell samples with the Qiagen DNeasy Blood Extraction Kit. CDR1 and CDR2, looked up from the germline V gene (reference sequence), are GTSNPN and SVGIG. Taken from cysteine to phenylalanine, the CDR3 has 16 residues. Of the read, only the CDR3 DNA is kept; its 48 bases are in frame from base 1. V loses 3 bases, J loses 2 bases, and the germline ends lie 17 bases apart. Libraries were constructed by the immunoSEQ multiplex PCR assay. The multiplex PCR relied on a mix of 60 forward primers for TCR Vbeta segments and 13 reverse primers for TCR Jbeta segments. The CDR3 region of rearranged TCR beta genes was amplified from genomic DNA by a multiplex PCR assay. The amplified TCR beta libraries were sequenced on the Illumina HiSeq System as 87-base-pair reads. Regarding the original processing steps: A later analysis tallied 75 million to 95 million unique TCR beta chains across the 666 repertoires, and about 10 million of those chains were shared by two or more donors. Raw reads were error-corrected and collapsed into unique sequences by a nearest-neighbor algorithm in which closely related sequences were merged to remove PCR and sequencing errors. Alignment of CDR3 sequences to IMGT reference sequences was used to assign V, D and J gene segments. For a sequence to be retained, a match of at least six nucleotides was required to both a V gene segment and a J gene segment. A rearrangement was called productive if the CDR3 had no stop codons and remained in frame with V and J, and every other rearrangement was called non-productive. CDR3 was defined by IMGT convention, running from the second conserved V-encoded cysteine to the conserved J-encoded phenylalanine. In an earlier analysis of around 640 of the donors, sequences lacking an unambiguous match to a single V gene segment were excluded. In an earlier analysis of a few hundred of the donors, V segments were called functional above 56.7% productive rearrangements and were called segregating when the between-donor standard deviation exceeded 5%. To diagnose cytomegalovirus status from the catalog of TCR beta chain sequences, a statistical classification framework was built. In a later analysis, V and J genes were assigned by comparing TCR nucleotide sequences against IMGT/GENE-DB human TR gene sequences. A later analysis assigned CDR3 sequences and most-parsimonious VDJ recombination scenarios with the TCRdist pipeline. In a later analysis, each TCR beta chain was defined by its CDR3 amino acid sequence together with its V-gene family, and reads without a unique V-gene family were excluded. In a later analysis, 450 to 600 highly shared, low-generation-probability nucleotide sequences were removed to address suspected cross-contamination and a sequencing artifact. In a later analysis, a clonal expansion index was calculated for each public chain from normalized within-repertoire ranks of inferred template counts. In a later analysis, generation probabilities were computed using a VDJ recombination model fitted to out-of-frame rearrangements, and the results were checked against IGoR. In a later analysis, TCR-TCR, TCR-HLA and TCR-CMV co-occurrence was scored with hypergeometric tests, and a repertoire-size bias correction was applied to TCR pairs. To estimate false discovery rates, a later analysis permuted the HLA or CMV assignments 20 times. In a later analysis, co-occurring TCRs were grouped using DBSCAN, and TCRdist sequence similarity was added for clustering within HLA-allele-positive subsets. For co-occurrence clustering, repertoires with fewer than 30,000 or more than 120,000 public chains were excluded, along with five or six repertoires with anomalous nucleotide sharing. In TCRdb, the immuneACCESS table is reduced to in-frame sequences with V and J assigned. These tables do not hold every clone; where another copy was compared, an unresolved V gene accounts for under half, and the others remain unexplained. The V and J calls and clone size come from that table; D and trimming were worked out from the DNA. Here the sample has more than 110,000 clones; approximately 80% occur a single time. Approximately 8.3% of the sample lies in the top ten.

Comments on this clone: The antigen it recognizes is unknown. Per-nucleotide qualities are absent, and no much larger clonotype sits a single base away.

The sequenced sample consisted of PBMCs. This chain joins TRBV30 to TRBJ2-1; TRBD2 could be the D gene, as 6 bases match. The TCR sequence derives from a woman in her forties or fifties in good health and CMV-seropositive. The CDR3 protein sequence reads: CAWRVTSSVPYNEQFF. The base sequence is TGTGCCTGGAGGGTTACGTCTAGCGTCCCCTACAATGAGCAGTTCTTC.